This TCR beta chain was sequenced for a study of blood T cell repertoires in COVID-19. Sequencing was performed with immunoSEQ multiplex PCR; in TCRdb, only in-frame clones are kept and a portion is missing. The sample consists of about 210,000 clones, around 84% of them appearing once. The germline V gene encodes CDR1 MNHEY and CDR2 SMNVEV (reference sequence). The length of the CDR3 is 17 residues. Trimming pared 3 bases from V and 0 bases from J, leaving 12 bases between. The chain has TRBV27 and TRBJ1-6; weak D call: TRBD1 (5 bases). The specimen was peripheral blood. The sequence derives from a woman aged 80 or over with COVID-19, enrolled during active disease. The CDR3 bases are TGTGCCAGCAGTTTCGACAGTGTTAACTCCTATAATTCACCCCTCCACTTT. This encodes CASSFDSVNSYNSPLHF.